This T cell receptor beta chain emerged from a study of cytomegalovirus exposure and HLA in healthy donors. CDR1 is SNHLY, CDR2 FYNNEI, per germline. Trimming cost V 7 bases and J 2 bases, with 10 bases left between them. The length of the CDR3 is 13 residues. The sample holds a few counts of this clone. The PCR had 60 Vbeta and 13 Jbeta primers. Method: immunoSEQ multiplex PCR; TCRdb's copy keeps in-frame clones and lacks some. The sample records some 120,000 clones, 8% to 9.5% being singletons. The TCR was taken from a man in his forties in good health and CMV-seronegative. The chain is built from TRBV2 and TRBJ2-3; D gene unclear. Sequencing input: PBMCs. The CDR3 reads CASKRQATDTQYF. As DNA, the CDR3 is TGTGCCAGCAAACGACAAGCCACAGATACGCAGTATTTT.